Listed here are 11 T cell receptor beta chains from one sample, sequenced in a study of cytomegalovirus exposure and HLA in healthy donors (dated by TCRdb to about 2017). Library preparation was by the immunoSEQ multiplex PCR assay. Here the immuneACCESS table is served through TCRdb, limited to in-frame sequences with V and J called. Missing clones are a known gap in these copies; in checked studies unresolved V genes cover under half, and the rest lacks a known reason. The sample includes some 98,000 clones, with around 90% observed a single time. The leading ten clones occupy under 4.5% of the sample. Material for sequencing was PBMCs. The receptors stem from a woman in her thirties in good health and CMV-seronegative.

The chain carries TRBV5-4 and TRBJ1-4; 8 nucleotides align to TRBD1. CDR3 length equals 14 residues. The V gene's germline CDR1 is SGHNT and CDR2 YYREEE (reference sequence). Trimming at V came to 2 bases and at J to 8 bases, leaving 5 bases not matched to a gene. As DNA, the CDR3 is TGTGCCAGCAGCTTAGACAGGGGAACCGAAAAACTGTTTTTT. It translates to CASSLDRGTEKLFF.

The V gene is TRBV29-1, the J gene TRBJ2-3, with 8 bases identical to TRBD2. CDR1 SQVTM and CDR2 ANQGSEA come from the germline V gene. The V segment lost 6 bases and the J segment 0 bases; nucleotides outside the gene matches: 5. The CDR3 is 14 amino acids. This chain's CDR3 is CSVLTSASTDTQYF. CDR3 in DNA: TGCAGCGTCCTGACTAGCGCAAGCACAGATACGCAGTATTTT.

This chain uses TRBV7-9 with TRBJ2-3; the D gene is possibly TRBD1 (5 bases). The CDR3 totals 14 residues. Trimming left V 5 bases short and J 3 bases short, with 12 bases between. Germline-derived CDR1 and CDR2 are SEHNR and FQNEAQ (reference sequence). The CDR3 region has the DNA TGTGCCAGCAGCCCGGACAAGAGAACAGATACGCAGTATTTT. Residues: CASSPDKRTDTQYF.

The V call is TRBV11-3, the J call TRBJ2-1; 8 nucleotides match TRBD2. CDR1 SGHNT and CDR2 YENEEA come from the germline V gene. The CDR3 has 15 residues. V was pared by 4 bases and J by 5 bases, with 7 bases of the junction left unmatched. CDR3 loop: CASSSGTRKNNEQFF. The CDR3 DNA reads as TGTGCCAGCAGCTCCGGGACTAGGAAGAACAATGAGCAGTTCTTC.

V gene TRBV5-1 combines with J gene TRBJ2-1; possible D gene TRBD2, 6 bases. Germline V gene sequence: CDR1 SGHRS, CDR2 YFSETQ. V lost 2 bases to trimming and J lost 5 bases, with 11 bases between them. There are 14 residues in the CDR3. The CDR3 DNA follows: TGCGCCAGCAGCTTAATTCGGGGGAACAATGAGCAGTTCTTC. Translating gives CASSLIRGNNEQFF. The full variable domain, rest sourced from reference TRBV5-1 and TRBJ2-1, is KAGVTQTPRYLIKTRGQQVTLSCSPISGHRSVSWYQQTPGQGLQFLFEYFSETQRNKGNFPGRFSGRQFSNSRSEMNVSTLELGDSALYLCASSLIRGNNEQFFGPGTRLTVL.

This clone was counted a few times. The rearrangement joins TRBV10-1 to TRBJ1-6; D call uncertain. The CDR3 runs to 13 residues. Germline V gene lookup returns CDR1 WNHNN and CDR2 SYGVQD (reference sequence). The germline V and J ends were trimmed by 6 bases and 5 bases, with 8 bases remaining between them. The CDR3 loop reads CASRGSNNSPLHF. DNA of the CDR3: TGCGCCAGCAGGGGCAGCAATAATTCACCCCTCCACTTT.

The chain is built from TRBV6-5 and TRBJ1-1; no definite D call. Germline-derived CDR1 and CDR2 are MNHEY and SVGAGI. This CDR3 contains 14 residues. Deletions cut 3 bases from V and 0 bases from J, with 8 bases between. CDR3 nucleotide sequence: TGTGCCAGCAGTTATCACGGGGTGAACACTGAAGCTTTCTTT. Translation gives CASSYHGVNTEAFF.

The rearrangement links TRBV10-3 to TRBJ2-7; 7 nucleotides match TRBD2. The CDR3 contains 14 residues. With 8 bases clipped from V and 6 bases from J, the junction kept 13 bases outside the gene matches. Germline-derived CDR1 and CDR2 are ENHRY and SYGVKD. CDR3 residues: CAILPSGGSREQYF. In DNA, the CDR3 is TGTGCCATCCTCCCTAGCGGCGGGTCCCGCGAGCAGTACTTC.

The CDR3: CASSPTTVSSYEQYF. CDR3 coding DNA: TGTGCCAGCAGCCCGACTACGGTCTCATCCTACGAGCAGTACTTC. The J gene is TRBJ2-7, the V gene TRBV9; possibly TRBD2 for D (5 bases). From germline, CDR1 is SGDLS and CDR2 YYNGEE. Between the trimmed V and J ends, which lost 4 bases and 1 base, there was a span of 15 bases. This CDR3 region has 15 residues.

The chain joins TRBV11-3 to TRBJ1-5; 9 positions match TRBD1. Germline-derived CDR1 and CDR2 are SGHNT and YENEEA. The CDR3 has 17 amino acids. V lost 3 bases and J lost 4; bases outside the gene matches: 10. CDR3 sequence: CASSFHHPGQGNQPQHF. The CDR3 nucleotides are TGTGCCAGCAGCTTCCACCACCCGGGACAGGGAAATCAGCCCCAGCATTTT. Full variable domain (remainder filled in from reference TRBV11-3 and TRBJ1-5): EAGVVQSPRYKIIEKKQPVAFWCNPISGHNTLYWYLQNLGQGPELLIRYENEEAVDDSQLPKDRFSAERLKGVDSTLKIQPAELGDSAVYLCASSFHHPGQGNQPQHFGDGTRLSIL.

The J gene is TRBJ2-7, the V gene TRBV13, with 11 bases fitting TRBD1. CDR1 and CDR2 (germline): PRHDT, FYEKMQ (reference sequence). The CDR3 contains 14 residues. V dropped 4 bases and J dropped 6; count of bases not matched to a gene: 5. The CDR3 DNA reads TGTGCCAGCAGCTCCGGACAGGGGGCGGTCGAGCAGTACTTC. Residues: CASSSGQGAVEQYF.